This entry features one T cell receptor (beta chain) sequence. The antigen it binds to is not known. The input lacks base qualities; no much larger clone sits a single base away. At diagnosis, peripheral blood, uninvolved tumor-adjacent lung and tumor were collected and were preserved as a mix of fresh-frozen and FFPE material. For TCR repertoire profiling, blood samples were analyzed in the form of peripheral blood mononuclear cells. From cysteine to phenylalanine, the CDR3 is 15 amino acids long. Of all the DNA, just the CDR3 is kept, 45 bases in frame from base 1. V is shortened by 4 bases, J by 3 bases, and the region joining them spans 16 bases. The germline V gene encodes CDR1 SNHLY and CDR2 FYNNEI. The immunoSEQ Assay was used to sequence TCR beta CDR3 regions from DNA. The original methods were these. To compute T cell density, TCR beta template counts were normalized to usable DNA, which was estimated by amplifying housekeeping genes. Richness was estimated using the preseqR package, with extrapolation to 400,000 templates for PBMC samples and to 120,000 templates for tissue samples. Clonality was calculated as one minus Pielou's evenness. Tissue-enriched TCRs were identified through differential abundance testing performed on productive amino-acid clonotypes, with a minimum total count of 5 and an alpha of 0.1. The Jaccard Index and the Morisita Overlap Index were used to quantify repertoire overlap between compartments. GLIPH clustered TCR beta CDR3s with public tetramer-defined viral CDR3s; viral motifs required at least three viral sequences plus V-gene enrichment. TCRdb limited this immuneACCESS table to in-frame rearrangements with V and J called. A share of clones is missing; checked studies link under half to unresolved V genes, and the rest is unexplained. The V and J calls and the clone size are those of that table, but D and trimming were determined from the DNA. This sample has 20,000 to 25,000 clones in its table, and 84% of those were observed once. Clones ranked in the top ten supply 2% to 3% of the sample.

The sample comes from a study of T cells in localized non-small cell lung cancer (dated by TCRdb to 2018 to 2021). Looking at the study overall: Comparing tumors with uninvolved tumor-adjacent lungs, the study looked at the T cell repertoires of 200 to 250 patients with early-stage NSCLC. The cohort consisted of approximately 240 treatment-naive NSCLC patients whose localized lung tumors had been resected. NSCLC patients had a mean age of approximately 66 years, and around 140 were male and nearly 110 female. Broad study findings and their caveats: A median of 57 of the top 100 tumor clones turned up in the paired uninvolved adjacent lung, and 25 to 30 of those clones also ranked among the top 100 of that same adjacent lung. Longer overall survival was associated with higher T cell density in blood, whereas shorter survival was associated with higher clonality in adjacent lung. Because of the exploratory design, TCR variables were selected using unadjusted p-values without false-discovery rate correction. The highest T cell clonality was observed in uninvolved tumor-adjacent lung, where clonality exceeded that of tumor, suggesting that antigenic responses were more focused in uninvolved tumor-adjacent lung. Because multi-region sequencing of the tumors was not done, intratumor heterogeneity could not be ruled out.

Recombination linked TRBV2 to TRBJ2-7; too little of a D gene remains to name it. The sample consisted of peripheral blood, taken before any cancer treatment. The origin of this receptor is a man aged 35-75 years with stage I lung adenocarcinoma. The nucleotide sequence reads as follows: TGTGCCAGCAGTGGTGGAGAATGGGTCGGCTACGAGCAGTACTTC. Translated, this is CASSGGEWVGYEQYF.